These T cell receptor beta chains were read from a single sample in a study of blood T cell repertoires in COVID-19. The repertoire was sequenced with immunoSEQ multiplex PCR; TCRdb's copy has only in-frame clones and lacks some. The sample has tens of thousands of clones; around four fifths are singletons. Sequenced material: peripheral blood. The receptors shown here come from a man in his fifties with acute or convalescent COVID-19. CDR3s include the opening cysteine and the closing phenylalanine or tryptophan. The D gene is left open where the match is weak. Clone size is shown for a subset of rows, as once, few, many or a class of expanded clone.

TRBJ2-5	TRBV5-8	.	.	TGTGCCAGCAGCCAACATCCAGGGTCAGAGACCCAGTACTTC	CASSQHPGSETQYF
TRBJ2-2	TRBV7-3	few	TRBD2	TGTGCCAGCAGCCTCGGGACTAGCGGGAGCGCCGGGGAGCTGTTTTTT	CASSLGTSGSAGELFF
TRBJ2-3	TRBV12-5	.	.	TGTGCTAGTGGTTTGGTGGTCTGGGGGAGGAGCACAGATACGCAGTATTTT	CASGLVVWGRSTDTQYF
TRBJ1-1	TRBV28	.	.	TGTGCCAGCAGTTTCGGCACTGAAGCTTTCTTT	CASSFGTEAFF
TRBJ2-1	TRBV7-9	once	.	TGTGCCAGCTCCTTTTCTGAGGGTGTCGCTAAGCAGTTCTTC	CASSFSEGVAKQFF
TRBJ2-7	TRBV5-1	.	TRBD1	TGCGCCAGCAGCCGGGACAGTTACGAGCAGTACTTC	CASSRDSYEQYF
TRBJ2-3	TRBV5-4	.	.	TGTGCCAGCAGCTTGTGGGCAGTAGATACGCAGTATTTT	CASSLWAVDTQYF
TRBJ1-5	TRBV4-2	.	.	TGTGCCAGCAGCCAAGATGGTATTAGCACTCAGCCCCAGCATTTT	CASSQDGISTQPQHF
TRBJ2-7	TRBV5-1	.	TRBD1	TGCGCCAGCAGCTTGGGGGGACAGGGGTATCGCTACGAGCAGTACTTC	CASSLGGQGYRYEQYF
TRBJ2-7	TRBV7-8	.	.	TGTGCCAGCAGCCCAAGACTAGAAAACTACGAGCAGTACTTC	CASSPRLENYEQYF
TRBJ1-3	TRBV7-6	few	.	TGTGCCAGCAGCTTTGCGGCCGGAGACTCTGGAAACACCATATATTTT	CASSFAAGDSGNTIYF